This TCR beta chain was obtained from a study of blood T cell repertoires in COVID-19 (dated by TCRdb to about 2020). For context, the study as a whole: The collaborator samples originated in the United States, Italy and Spain and spanned the acute and convalescent phases of COVID-19. The prospective study material was composed of cDNA or gDNA derived from T cells, B-cell-depleted T cells, or PBMCs. The repertoires were released in a freely available public database intended as a resource for research on the immune response to SARS-CoV-2. Subjects who had been exposed to COVID-19, were actively infected with it, or had recovered from it provided the deeply sampled blood TCRbeta repertoires that made up the dataset. Where available, HLA class I and class II types were taken from metadata supplied by the sample provider and were not determined by assay-based typing. Samples were obtained from the ongoing ImmuneRACE study (first 160 participants) and from 1,254 subjects provided by 6 global collaborators. The sample metadata nearly always contained a de-identified subject ID, COVID-19 status, age in years and sex.

Concerning this clone itself: No cognate antigen has been identified for it. Per-nucleotide qualities are absent, and no much larger clonotype sits a single base away.

TCRbeta CDR3 regions were amplified from genomic DNA by means of the immunoSEQ Assay, a bias-controlled multiplex PCR. The authors' analysis ran thus. Nucleated cell counts per sample were estimated from amplification of reference gene primers within the assay. To quantify the absolute abundance of each unique TCRbeta CDR3 rearrangement, sequence reads were collapsed and filtered. For each sample, productive Simpson clonality was calculated as the square root of Simpson's diversity index over productive rearrangements. Here the immuneACCESS table is served through TCRdb, limited to in-frame sequences with V and J called. Missing clones are a known gap in these copies; in checked studies unresolved V genes cover under half, and the rest lacks a known reason. For V, J and clone size, that table is used; D and trimming come from the DNA. The sample table records roughly 130,000 clones; approximately 80% of these occur just once. The ten largest make up 3% to 3.5% of the sample.

Study-wide findings and limitations: How much clinical and demographic metadata was included differed by source and by participant, and the metadata was provided uncurated.

The collaborating institutions used their own protocols to collect whole blood in K2EDTA tubes. For TCRbeta analysis, collaborator samples were shipped as frozen whole blood, as isolated PBMCs, or as DNA extracted from either sample type. Compared with germline, V lacks 11 bases and J lacks 2 bases; bases without a gene match: 2. The CDR3 holds 14 amino acids from the cysteine to the phenylalanine. Only the CDR3 DNA stays, 42 bases, in frame from base 1. The germline V gene sets CDR1 to ENHRY and CDR2 to SYGVKD. Sequenced sample: peripheral blood. The chain uses TRBV10-3 and TRBJ2-6, and TRBD1 aligns with 11 junction nucleotides. This clonotype was obtained from a woman at least 80 years old with acute or convalescent COVID-19. DNA sequence: TGTGCCGCGGGACAGGGGGCTGGGGCCAACGTCCTGACTTTC. Protein translation: CAAGQGAGANVLTF.